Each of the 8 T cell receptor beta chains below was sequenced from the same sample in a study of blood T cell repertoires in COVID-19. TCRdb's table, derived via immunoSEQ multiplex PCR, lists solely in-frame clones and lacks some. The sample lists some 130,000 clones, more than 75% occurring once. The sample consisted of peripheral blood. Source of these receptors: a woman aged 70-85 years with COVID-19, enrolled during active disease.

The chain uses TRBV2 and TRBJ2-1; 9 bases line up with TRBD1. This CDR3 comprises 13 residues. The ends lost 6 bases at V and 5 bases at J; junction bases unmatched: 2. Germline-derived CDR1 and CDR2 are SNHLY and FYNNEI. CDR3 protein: CASRRDRDNEQFF. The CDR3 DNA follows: TGTGCCAGCAGAAGGGACAGGGACAATGAGCAGTTCTTC.

The CDR3 sequence: CASSYRDYNSPLHF. CDR3 nucleotides: TGTGCCAGCAGTTACCGGGACTATAATTCACCCCTCCACTTT. The rearrangement links TRBV6-5 to TRBJ1-6, with no clear D. V was shortened by 2 bases and J by 3 bases, with 5 bases between the two germline ends. Germline V lookup: CDR1 MNHEY, CDR2 SVGAGI. CDR3 size: 14 residues.

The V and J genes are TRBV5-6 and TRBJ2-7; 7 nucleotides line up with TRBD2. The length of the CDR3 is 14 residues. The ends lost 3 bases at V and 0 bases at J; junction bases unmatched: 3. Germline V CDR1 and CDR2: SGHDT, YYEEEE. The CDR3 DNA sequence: TGTGCCAGCAGCTCGGGGACTACCTCCTACGAGCAGTACTTC. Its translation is CASSSGTTSYEQYF.

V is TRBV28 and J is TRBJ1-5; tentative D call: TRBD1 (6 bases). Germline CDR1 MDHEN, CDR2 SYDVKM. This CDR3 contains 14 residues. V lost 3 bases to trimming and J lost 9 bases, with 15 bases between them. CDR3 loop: CASSLLGAGGPQHF. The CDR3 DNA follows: TGTGCCAGCAGTTTGTTGGGGGCTGGGGGGCCCCAGCATTTT.

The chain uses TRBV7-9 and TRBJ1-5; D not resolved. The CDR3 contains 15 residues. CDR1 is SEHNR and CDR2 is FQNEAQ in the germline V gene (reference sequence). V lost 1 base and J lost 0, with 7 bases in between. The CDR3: CASSLGANSNQPQHF. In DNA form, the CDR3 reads TGTGCCAGCAGCTTAGGGGCAAATAGCAATCAGCCCCAGCATTTT.

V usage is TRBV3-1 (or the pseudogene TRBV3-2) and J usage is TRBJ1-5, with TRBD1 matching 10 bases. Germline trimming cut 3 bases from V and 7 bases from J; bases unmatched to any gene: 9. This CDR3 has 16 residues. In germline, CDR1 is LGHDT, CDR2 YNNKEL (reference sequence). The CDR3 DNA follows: TGTGCCAGCAGCCATCGGGACAGGGGTAATCGCCAGCCCCAGCATTTT. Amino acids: CASSHRDRGNRQPQHF.

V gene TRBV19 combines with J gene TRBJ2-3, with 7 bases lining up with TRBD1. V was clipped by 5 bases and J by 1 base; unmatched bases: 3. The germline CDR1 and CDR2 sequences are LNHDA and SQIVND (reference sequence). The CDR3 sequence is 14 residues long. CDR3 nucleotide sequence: TGTGCCAGTAGTTTAGGACAGGGCACAGATACGCAGTATTTT. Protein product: CASSLGQGTDTQYF.

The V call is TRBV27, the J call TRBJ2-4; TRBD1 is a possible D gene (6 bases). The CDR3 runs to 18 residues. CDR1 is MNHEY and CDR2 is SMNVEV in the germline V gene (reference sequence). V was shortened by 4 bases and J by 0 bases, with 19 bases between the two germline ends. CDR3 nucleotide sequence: TGTGCCAGCAGTTCGCTGGGTGCTGGGACAATAGCCAAAAACATTCAGTACTTC. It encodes CASSSLGAGTIAKNIQYF.